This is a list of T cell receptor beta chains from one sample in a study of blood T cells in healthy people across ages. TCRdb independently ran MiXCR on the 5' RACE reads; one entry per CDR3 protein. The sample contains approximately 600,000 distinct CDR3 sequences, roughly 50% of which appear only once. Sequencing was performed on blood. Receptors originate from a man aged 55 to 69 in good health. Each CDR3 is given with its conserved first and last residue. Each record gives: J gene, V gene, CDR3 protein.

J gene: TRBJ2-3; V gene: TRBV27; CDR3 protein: CASTRLLGGVGTDTQYF
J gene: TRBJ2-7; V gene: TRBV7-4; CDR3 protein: CASSLLGRTSYEQYF
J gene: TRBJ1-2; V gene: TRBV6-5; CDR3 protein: CASIYGGEGYTF
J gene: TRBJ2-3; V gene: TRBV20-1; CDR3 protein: CSAEGLAESTDTQYF
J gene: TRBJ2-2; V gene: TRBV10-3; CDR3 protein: CATRTSGFPTGELFF
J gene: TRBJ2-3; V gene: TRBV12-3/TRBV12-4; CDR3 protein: CASSVGGGADAQYF
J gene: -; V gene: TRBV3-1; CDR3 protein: CASSQGTSGWETQYF
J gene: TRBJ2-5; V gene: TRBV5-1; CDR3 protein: CASSFAGGETQYF
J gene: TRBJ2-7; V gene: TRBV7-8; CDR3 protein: CASSGRTGPYEQYF
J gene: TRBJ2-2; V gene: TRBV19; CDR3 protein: CASIRLNTGELFF
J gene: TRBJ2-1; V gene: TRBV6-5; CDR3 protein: CASSLRPEGNEQFF
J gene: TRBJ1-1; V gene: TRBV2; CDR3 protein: CASSWTVEAFF
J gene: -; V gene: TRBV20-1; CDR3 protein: CSASDRGRETQYF
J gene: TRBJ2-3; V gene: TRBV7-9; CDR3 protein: CASSPTIDTQYF
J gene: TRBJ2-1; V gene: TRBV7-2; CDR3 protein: CASSSRQGGYNEQFF
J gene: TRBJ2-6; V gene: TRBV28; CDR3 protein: CASSLGRWLPSSGANVLTF
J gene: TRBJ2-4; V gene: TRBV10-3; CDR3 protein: CAITPNEDNEQYF
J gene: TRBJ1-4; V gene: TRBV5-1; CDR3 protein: CASSVDSRNEKLFF
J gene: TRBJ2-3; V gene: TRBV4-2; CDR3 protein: CASSRTTLALGTDTQYF
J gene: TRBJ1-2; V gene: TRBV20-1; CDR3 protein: CSARDPGQGGYGYTF
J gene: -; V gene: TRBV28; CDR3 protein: CASSVRDVEQYF
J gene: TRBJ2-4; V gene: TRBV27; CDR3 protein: CASSPRQGLDIQYF
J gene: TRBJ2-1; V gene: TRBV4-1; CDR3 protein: CASSRRTGWAFGEQFF